These 27 T cell receptor beta chains were sequenced from one sample in a study of blood T cell repertoires in COVID-19. The protocol was immunoSEQ multiplex PCR, while the TCRdb copy is restricted to in-frame clones and leaves out a portion. Of 210,000 or so clones listed, approximately 87% were seen once; the top ten hold over 2%. Sequencing input: peripheral blood. The source of these receptors is a woman between 45 and 60 years old with acute or convalescent COVID-19.

V is TRBV13 and J is TRBJ2-5, with D unresolved. The CDR3 extends over 12 amino acids. V dropped 4 bases and J dropped 1 base, with 4 bases sitting between them. Germline loops: CDR1 PRHDT, CDR2 FYEKMQ (reference sequence). The CDR3 coding sequence is TGTGCCAGCAGCTCTCGCCAAGAGACCCAGTACTTC. Translating it yields CASSSRQETQYF.

This clone was counted once. The J gene is TRBJ1-1, the V gene TRBV24-1; D remains ambiguous. The V gene lost 11 bases and the J gene lost 5 bases, with 11 bases spanning the gap. The CDR3 extends over 11 amino acids. Germline CDR1 is KGHDR and CDR2 is SFDVKD. As DNA, the CDR3 is TGTGCCATCGGAACGGGAACTGAAGCTTTCTTT. This translates into CAIGTGTEAFF.

The chain links TRBV2 to TRBJ2-2; 7 bases map to TRBD2. The germline gives CDR1 SNHLY, CDR2 FYNNEI. The CDR3 loop spans 14 amino acids. Trimming at V came to 8 bases and at J to 2 bases, leaving 5 bases not matched to a gene. DNA of the CDR3: TGTGCCAGCCTCGGGGAGGGCAACACCGGGGAGCTGTTTTTT. It codes for CASLGEGNTGELFF.

The V gene is TRBV29-1, the J gene TRBJ1-1; the match to TRBD1 covers 9 bases. V shed 7 bases, J shed 7 bases, and the junction held 4 bases outside the gene matches. The germline CDR1 and CDR2 sequences are SQVTM and ANQGSEA. This CDR3 spans 11 amino acids. The CDR3 reads CSGRQGGEAFF. The DNA for the CDR3 is TGCAGCGGTAGACAGGGGGGTGAAGCTTTCTTT.

The rearrangement links TRBV4-1 to TRBJ1-3, with D perhaps matching TRBD1 (6 bases). Trimming removed 1 base at V and 2 bases at J, with 9 bases between. Looked up from germline, CDR1 is MGHRA and CDR2 is YSYEKL. The CDR3 is made up of 15 amino acids. In nucleotides, the CDR3 is TGCGCCAGCAGCCAAGCAGGGGCTCCTGGAAACACCATATATTTT. Protein: CASSQAGAPGNTIYF.

This clone has just a few counts. In the same sample, other DNA sequences code for this CDR3. The chain carries TRBV18 and TRBJ2-2; possible D gene TRBD2, 5 bases. Germline CDR1 KGHSH, CDR2 LQKENI. V was trimmed by 5 bases and J by 4 bases, leaving 5 bases between them. The CDR3 extends over 12 amino acids. Here the CDR3 reads CASSTSTGELFF. In nucleotides, the CDR3 is TGTGCCAGCTCAACTAGCACCGGGGAGCTGTTTTTT.

This chain connects TRBV10-3 to TRBJ1-5, with D possibly matching TRBD1 (6 bases). Trimming stripped 3 bases from V and 6 bases from J, with 12 bases between. The CDR3 has 14 amino acids. Germline V gene data show CDR1 as ENHRY and CDR2 as SYGVKD. CDR3 amino acids: CAISEGGAFQPQHF. The CDR3 DNA follows: TGTGCCATCAGTGAAGGGGGGGCTTTTCAGCCCCAGCATTTT.

This clone was seen a handful of times. This chain connects TRBV11-3 to TRBJ2-1; 9 bases fit TRBD2. The CDR3 consists of 14 residues. Germline V CDR1 and CDR2: SGHNT, YENEEA. V dropped 6 bases and J dropped 4; count of bases not matched to a gene: 4. The DNA for the CDR3 is TGTGCCAGCAGAACTAGCGGGTCATACAATGAGCAGTTCTTC. Translating gives CASRTSGSYNEQFF. The full variable domain, its missing parts supplied by reference TRBV11-3 and TRBJ2-1, is EAGVVQSPRYKIIEKKQPVAFWCNPISGHNTLYWYLQNLGQGPELLIRYENEEAVDDSQLPKDRFSAERLKGVDSTLKIQPAELGDSAVYLCASRTSGSYNEQFFGPGTRLTVL.

The chain has TRBV30 and TRBJ2-3; TRBD1 matches 7 bases. The V and J ends lost 2 bases and 6 bases, in that order; junction bases with no gene match: 11. The CDR3 spans 15 residues. Germline-derived CDR1 and CDR2 are GTSNPN and SVGIG (reference sequence). CDR3 in DNA: TGTGCCTGGAGTCTCCGGCCAGGGGGACCCGATACGCAGTATTTT. Translated: CAWSLRPGGPDTQYF.

This sequence joins TRBV6-2 or TRBV6-3 and TRBJ1-5; no clear D. Germline values: CDR1 MNHEY, CDR2 SVGEGT. V was cut by 6 bases and J by 5 bases, with 11 bases left in between. CDR3 length equals 13 residues. CDR3 in DNA: TGTGCCAGCAGCCGATTCGGAGATCAGCCCCAGCATTTT. This gives the protein CASSRFGDQPQHF.

This rearrangement joins TRBV7-2 to TRBJ2-3; 8 positions agree with TRBD1. Germline assignment: CDR1 SGHTA and CDR2 FQGNSA. V was pared by 1 base and J by 6 bases, with 0 bases of the junction left unmatched. There are 13 residues in the CDR3. Here the CDR3 reads CASSLDRGDTQYF. The CDR3, as DNA: TGTGCCAGCAGCTTAGACAGGGGGGATACGCAGTATTTT. The full variable domain, with the rest looked up from reference TRBV7-2 and TRBJ2-3, is GAGVSQSPSNKVTEKGKDVELRCDPISGHTALYWYRQSLGQGLEFLIYFQGNSAPDKSGLPSDRFSAERTGGSVSTLTIQRTQQEDSAVYLCASSLDRGDTQYFGPGTRLTVL.

The chain couples TRBV12-3 or TRBV12-4 to TRBJ2-1; 9 bases are shared with TRBD1. This CDR3 region has 13 residues. The junction had 5 bases not matched to a gene; V was cut back by 11 bases and J by 3 bases. For the CDR3, the DNA is TGTGCCGGCGGACAGGGGCACTACAATGAGCAGTTCTTC. It is translated as CAGGQGHYNEQFF.

V is TRBV6-2 or TRBV6-3 and J is TRBJ2-5; TRBD1 agrees at 12 bases. CDR3 length: 15 amino acids. The V segment lost 6 bases and the J segment 6 bases; nucleotides outside the gene matches: 8. Germline V gene lookup returns CDR1 MNHEY and CDR2 SVGEGT. The CDR3 bases are TGTGCCAGCAGCACCGGGACAGGGGGCCGCAAGACCCAGTACTTC. Its protein is CASSTGTGGRKTQYF.

V usage is TRBV12-3 or TRBV12-4 and J usage is TRBJ1-2; TRBD1 aligns across 7 bases. After removal of 3 bases from V and 11 bases from J, the junction contained 9 bases not matched to a gene. The CDR3 runs to 13 residues. CDR3 loop: CASSLLQGILYTF. In DNA form, the CDR3 reads TGTGCCAGCAGTTTGTTACAGGGGATCCTATACACCTTC.

The genes are TRBV7-2 and TRBJ1-1, with a weak D call TRBD1 (5 bases). Looked up from germline, CDR1 is SGHTA and CDR2 is FQGNSA. Trimming left V 2 bases short and J 4 bases short, with 11 bases between. The CDR3 has 14 amino acids. The CDR3 region has the DNA TGTGCCAGCAGCTTATGGCAGGGAGGCACTGAAGCTTTCTTT. Translation gives CASSLWQGGTEAFF.

The rearrangement joins TRBV19 to TRBJ2-1, with D possibly being TRBD2 (5 bases). Between the trimmed V and J ends, which lost 5 bases and 10 bases, there was a span of 21 bases. Germline V gene lookup returns CDR1 LNHDA and CDR2 SQIVND (reference sequence). The CDR3 loop spans 15 amino acids. The CDR3, as DNA: TGTGCCAGTAGTCCTCGGACTCCCGGGTACACAGAGCAGTTCTTC. It codes for CASSPRTPGYTEQFF.

In its sample, this clone was seen a few times. This chain links TRBV12-2 with TRBJ1-1; the DNA was not compared with TRBD1, the D call given in the table. TRBV12-2 is flagged as a pseudogene. The CDR3 is 13 amino acids. For the CDR3, the DNA is TGTGCAAGTCGCCCCTTCGACAGGAGTGAAGCTTTCTTT. This encodes CASRPFDRSEAFF.

This rearrangement joins TRBV12-3 or TRBV12-4 to TRBJ1-5; no reliable D call. V shed 2 bases and J shed 3 bases, with 5 bases lying between them. The CDR3 extends over 13 amino acids. The chain's CDR3 is CASSLQSNQPQHF. CDR3 coding DNA: TGTGCCAGCAGTTTACAGTCCAATCAGCCCCAGCATTTT.

V gene TRBV7-2 combines with J gene TRBJ1-3; 7 bases fit TRBD1. V shed 5 bases and J 4 bases; nucleotides not matched to a gene: 5. Germline V gives CDR1 SGHTA, CDR2 FQGNSA. This CDR3 contains 14 residues. CDR3 region: CASSLDRSGNTIYF. The CDR3 DNA follows: TGTGCCAGCAGCCTGGACAGGTCCGGAAACACCATATATTTT.

This clone was seen a few times. The rearrangement links TRBV19 to TRBJ1-2, with a possible D match to TRBD1 (5 bases). CDR1 and CDR2 from the germline V gene are LNHDA and SQIVND (reference sequence). V lost 6 bases and J lost 3, with 17 bases in between. The CDR3 covers 15 residues. The CDR3, as DNA: TGTGCCAGTAGCACCCAGCCGGGGGTGGACTATGGCTACACCTTC. This sequence encodes CASSTQPGVDYGYTF. The full variable domain, its missing parts supplied by reference TRBV19 and TRBJ1-2, is DGGITQSPKYLFRKEGQNVTLSCEQNLNHDAMYWYRQDPGQGLRLIYYSQIVNDFQKGDIAEGYSVSREKKESFPLTVTSAQKNPTAFYLCASSTQPGVDYGYTFGSGTRLTVV.

This clone is a singleton in its sample. J is TRBJ2-1 and V is TRBV29-1; D may be TRBD1 (5 bases). This CDR3 has 16 amino acids. Per germline, CDR1 SQVTM and CDR2 ANQGSEA. Trimming took off 3 bases at V and 3 bases at J, with 18 bases between the two ends. The CDR3 coding sequence is TGCAGCGTTGACCGAGGCAGGGCGGAATTCTACAATGAGCAGTTCTTC. Protein: CSVDRGRAEFYNEQFF.

This chain connects TRBV5-6 to TRBJ1-1; D is perhaps TRBD1 (5 bases). CDR1 and CDR2 from the germline V gene are SGHDT and YYEEEE. V gave up 7 bases and J gave up 0 bases, with 13 bases separating them. The CDR3 totals 14 residues. In nucleotides, the CDR3 is TGTGCCAGCGTCCGATGGGGCCTGAACACTGAAGCTTTCTTT. Translating gives CASVRWGLNTEAFF.

The chain carries TRBV23-1 and TRBJ2-5; the match to TRBD1 covers 9 bases. TRBV23-1 is an ORF for which the function is uncertain. The CDR3 is 14 amino acids. V was clipped by 4 bases and J by 2 bases; unmatched bases: 2. Here the CDR3 DNA reads TGCGCCAGCAGTCCGGGACAGGGACAAGAGACCCAGTACTTC. Its translation: CASSPGQGQETQYF.

As DNA, the CDR3 is TGTGCCAGCAGCCCCGGGACACTGAACACTGAAGCTTTCTTT. Translated: CASSPGTLNTEAFF. The chain combines TRBV9 with TRBJ1-1; perhaps TRBD1 as D (6 bases). The length of the CDR3 is 14 residues. Germline V CDR1 and CDR2: SGDLS, YYNGEE. The germline V and J ends were trimmed by 4 bases and 0 bases, with 10 bases remaining between them.

The chain has TRBV10-3 and TRBJ1-1; a weak D match, TRBD1 (5 bases). The CDR3 totals 13 residues. Trimming shortened V by 10 bases and J by 1 base, and 13 bases separated the two germline ends. Per the germline V gene, CDR1 is ENHRY and CDR2 is SYGVKD. For the CDR3, the DNA is TGTGCCAGCGAGGGACTGAGGAACACTGAAGCTTTCTTT. It codes for CASEGLRNTEAFF.

The chain links TRBV5-1 to TRBJ1-1; D is possibly TRBD1 (5 bases). The CDR3 loop spans 16 amino acids. V gave up 5 bases and J gave up 0 bases, with 17 bases separating them. Germline CDR1 reads SGHRS; CDR2 reads YFSETQ. DNA of the CDR3: TGCGCCAGCAGGCAAGTAACAGGTTACTTGAACACTGAAGCTTTCTTT. Residues: CASRQVTGYLNTEAFF. Complete variable domain (other parts from reference TRBV5-1 and TRBJ1-1): KAGVTQTPRYLIKTRGQQVTLSCSPISGHRSVSWYQQTPGQGLQFLFEYFSETQRNKGNFPGRFSGRQFSNSRSEMNVSTLELGDSALYLCASRQVTGYLNTEAFFGQGTRLTVV.

The rearrangement uses TRBV27 and TRBJ1-2; 9 bases align to TRBD1. Trimming at V came to 5 bases and at J to 8 bases, leaving 9 bases not matched to a gene. This CDR3 has 14 amino acids. Germline-derived CDR1 and CDR2 are MNHEY and SMNVEV (reference sequence). DNA of the CDR3: TGTGCCAGCAGTACGTTACAGGGGGCGGGGGGCTACACCTTC. Protein product: CASSTLQGAGGYTF.